This T cell receptor beta chain was recovered during a study of blood T cell repertoires in COVID-19. Study as a whole: COVID-19 samples collected from the United States, Italy and Spain covered acute and convalescent phases. PBMCs, B-cell-depleted T cells, or T cells were the source of the cDNA or gDNA that made up the material.

The V end lost 2 bases, the J end lost 2 bases, and 6 bases lay between the germline ends. The CDR3 runs to 12 residues. Germline V gene lookup returns CDR1 GTSNPN and CDR2 SVGIG (reference sequence). Profiled with immunoSEQ multiplex PCR; TCRdb holds only in-frame clones, not every one. Of over 200,000 clones listed, 80% to 85% were seen once; the top ten hold approximately 4.4%. This chain joins TRBV30 and TRBJ2-5, with D hard to call. This receptor was obtained from a man aged 45 to 65 with active or convalescent COVID-19. Sequenced input: peripheral blood. The CDR3 DNA is TGTGCCTGGAGTCCCTCGCAAGAGACCCAGTACTTC. Its protein product is CAWSPSQETQYF.